This T cell receptor beta chain is drawn from a study of OX40 agonist ivuxolimab in advanced cancers. For the study in its entirety: The costimulatory receptor OX40 (CD134) was targeted by ivuxolimab, a fully human IgG2 agonistic monoclonal antibody. The paper describes the monotherapy dose-escalation part (N of about 47 patients) of the phase I trial of ivuxolimab. Partial responses were achieved by three dose-escalation patients, of whom one had hepatocellular carcinoma and two had cutaneous melanoma. Among the roughly 50 dose-escalation patients, about 19 had hepatocellular carcinoma, about 15 melanoma, 9 renal cell carcinoma and 9 head and neck cancer. In the dose-escalation cohort, roughly four fifths of patients were male, and the mean age was about 55 years, with a range of about 23 to 90. The point of sequencing TCRbeta in the periphery was to test whether ivuxolimab changed TCR sequence diversity and drove clonal T-cell expansion. Prior anti-PD-1, anti-PD-L1 or anti-CTLA-4 therapy was permitted, and approximately 41% of dose-escalation patients had received checkpoint inhibitors. Intravenous ivuxolimab was administered to patients every 2 weeks at six dose levels: 0.01, 0.1, 0.3, 1.5, 3 and 10 mg/kg. Findings and caveats that apply to the study as a whole: In the 0.1-3.0 mg/kg groups, partial responders had among the lowest normalized peripheral clonal expansion, particularly in CD8+ T cells. At doses of 0.1 to 3.0 mg/kg, clonal expansion of both CD4+ and CD8+ T cells in blood was seen between baseline and week 6. The antigen specificity of the clonally expanded peripheral T cells was not determined. Low levels of normalized T-cell clonal expansion were also seen in some nonresponding patients. On average, CD8+ T cells showed more expanded clones than CD4+ T cells after ivuxolimab.

To note about this clone: No antigen is known for it. No base quality information exists; no much larger clone differs at one position.

For sequencing of the TCRbeta CDR3 region, genomic DNA was extracted from the sorted cells. TCRbeta CDR3 regions were sequenced using the immunoSEQ Assay. Imported from immuneACCESS, the table was reduced by TCRdb to in-frame sequences with V and J called. These copies leave out some clones; in studies compared against another copy, an unresolved V gene accounts for under half, and the cause of the remainder is not known. The sample table shows tens of thousands of clones, and 85% are seen once. The ten largest clonotypes hold under 0.9% of the sample. V and J are trimmed by 4 bases and 6 bases, and the gene matches miss 6 bases of the junction. The CDR3 runs 15 residues from the cysteine to the phenylalanine. This entry keeps only the CDR3 DNA: 45 bases, framed from base 1. The trial excluded patients who had a history of autoimmune disease or who were on systemic immunosuppression. Peripheral blood for TCR sequencing was collected from all dose cohorts at baseline, on cycle 4 day 1, and on cycle 7 day 1. The samples were drawn from a first-in-human, open-label, multicenter phase I dose-escalation trial of ivuxolimab. Adults with locally advanced or metastatic melanoma, renal cell carcinoma, hepatocellular carcinoma or head and neck squamous cell carcinoma were enrolled in the trial. Before TCR sequencing, CD4+ and CD8+ T cells were separately sorted from peripheral blood.

Sequenced here: CD4+ or CD8+ T cells sorted from blood, sampled in a trial of the OX40 agonist ivuxolimab. This sequence uses TRBV6-7 and TRBJ2-1, and 10 bases in between align with TRBD2. TRBV6-7 is noted as an ORF with a role that remains uncertain. The receptor was isolated from an adult with an advanced solid tumor such as melanoma, head and neck, liver or kidney cancer. The CDR3 region has the sequence CASSSPGTSVNEQFF. The DNA sequence is TGTGCCAGCAGTTCTCCCGGGACTAGCGTCAATGAGCAGTTCTTC.